This TCR beta chain was identified in a study of cytomegalovirus exposure and HLA in healthy donors. Across the whole study: A data release that came early held approximately 92 million unique TCRs from HLA-typed donors.

The CDR3 consists of 14 residues. The germline V and J ends were trimmed by 0 bases and 6 bases, with 11 bases remaining between them. The germline V gene encodes CDR1 SGHRS and CDR2 YFSETQ. Each donor was nominally healthy when sampled (though unrecorded immune exposures were likely). PCR involved 60 Vbeta and 13 Jbeta primers. This table comes from immunoSEQ multiplex PCR, and its TCRdb copy is limited to in-frame clones, with some not included. Of roughly 230,000 clones listed, about nine tenths are singletons. General study points: Presence/absence results assume similar sequencing depth per donor, which may not hold. 16,951 TCR beta sequences were associated with HLA alleles at 0.05 false discovery rate in a later analysis.

A remark on this clone: Antigen unknown.

The sample consisted of PBMCs. The TCR was taken from a girl aged 2-10 years in good health and CMV-seronegative. This chain uses TRBV5-1 with TRBJ2-3; D is perhaps TRBD1 (6 bases). CDR3 in DNA: TGCGCCAGCAGCTTGGGTGGGGGCTACGATACGCAGTATTTT. Protein: CASSLGGGYDTQYF.